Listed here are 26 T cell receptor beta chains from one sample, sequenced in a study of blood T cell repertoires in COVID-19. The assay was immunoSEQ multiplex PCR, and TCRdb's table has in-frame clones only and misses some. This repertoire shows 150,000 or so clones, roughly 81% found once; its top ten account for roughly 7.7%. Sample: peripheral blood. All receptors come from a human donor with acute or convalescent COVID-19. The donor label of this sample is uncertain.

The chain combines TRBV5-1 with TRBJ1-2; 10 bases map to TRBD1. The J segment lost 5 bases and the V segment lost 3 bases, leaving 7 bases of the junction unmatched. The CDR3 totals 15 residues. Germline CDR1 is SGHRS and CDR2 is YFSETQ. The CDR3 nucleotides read TGCGCCAGCAGCTACTCCGGGACAGGGGTTTATGGCTACACCTTC. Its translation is CASSYSGTGVYGYTF. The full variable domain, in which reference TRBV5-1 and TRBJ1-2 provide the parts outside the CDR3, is KAGVTQTPRYLIKTRGQQVTLSCSPISGHRSVSWYQQTPGQGLQFLFEYFSETQRNKGNFPGRFSGRQFSNSRSEMNVSTLELGDSALYLCASSYSGTGVYGYTFGSGTRLTVV.

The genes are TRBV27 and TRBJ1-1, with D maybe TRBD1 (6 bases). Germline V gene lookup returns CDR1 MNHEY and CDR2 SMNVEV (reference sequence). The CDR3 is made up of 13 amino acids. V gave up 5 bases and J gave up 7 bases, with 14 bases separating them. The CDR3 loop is CASSASRGGEAFF. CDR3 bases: TGTGCCAGCAGTGCCTCGAGGGGGGGTGAAGCTTTCTTT.

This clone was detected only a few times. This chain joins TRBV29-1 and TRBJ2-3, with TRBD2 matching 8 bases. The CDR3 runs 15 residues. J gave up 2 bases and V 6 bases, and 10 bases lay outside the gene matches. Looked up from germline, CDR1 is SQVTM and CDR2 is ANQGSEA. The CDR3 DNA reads TGCAGCGTCTGCTCGGGACTAGAGAACACAGATACGCAGTATTTT. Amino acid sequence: CSVCSGLENTDTQYF.

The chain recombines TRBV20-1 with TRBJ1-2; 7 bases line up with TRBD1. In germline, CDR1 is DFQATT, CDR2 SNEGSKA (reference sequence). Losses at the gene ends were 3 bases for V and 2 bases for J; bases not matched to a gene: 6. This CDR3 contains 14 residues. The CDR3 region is CSASVPGGNYGYTF. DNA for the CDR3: TGCAGTGCTAGTGTACCAGGGGGGAACTATGGCTACACCTTC.

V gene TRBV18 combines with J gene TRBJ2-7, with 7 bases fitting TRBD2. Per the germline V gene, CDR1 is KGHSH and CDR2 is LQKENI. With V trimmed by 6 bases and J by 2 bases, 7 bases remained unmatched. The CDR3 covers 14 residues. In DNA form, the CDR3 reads TGTGCCAGCTCCGTGGGCGGGGGAACCTACGAGCAGTACGTC. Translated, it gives CASSVGGGTYEQYV.

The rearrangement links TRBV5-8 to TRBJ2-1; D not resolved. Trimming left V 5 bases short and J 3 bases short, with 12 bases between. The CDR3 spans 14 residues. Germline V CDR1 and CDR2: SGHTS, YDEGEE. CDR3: CASRPVTLYNEQFF. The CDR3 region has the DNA TGTGCCAGCAGACCAGTTACCCTCTACAATGAGCAGTTCTTC.

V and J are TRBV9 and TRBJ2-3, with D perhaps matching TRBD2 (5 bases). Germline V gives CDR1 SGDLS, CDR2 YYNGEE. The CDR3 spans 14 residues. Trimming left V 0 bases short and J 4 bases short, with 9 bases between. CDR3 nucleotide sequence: TGTGCCAGCAGCGTAGGGGAGAGCGCAGATACGCAGTATTTT. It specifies CASSVGESADTQYF.

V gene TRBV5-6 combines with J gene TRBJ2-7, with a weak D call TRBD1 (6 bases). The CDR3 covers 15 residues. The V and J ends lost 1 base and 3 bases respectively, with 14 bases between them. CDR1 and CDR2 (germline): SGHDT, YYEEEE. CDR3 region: CASSLFGQRIYEQYV. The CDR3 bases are TGTGCCAGCAGCTTGTTCGGACAGCGGATCTACGAGCAGTACGTC.

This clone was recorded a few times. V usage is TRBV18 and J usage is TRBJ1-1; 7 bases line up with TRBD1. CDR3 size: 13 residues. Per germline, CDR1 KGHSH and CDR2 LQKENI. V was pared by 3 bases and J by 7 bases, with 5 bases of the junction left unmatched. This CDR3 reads CASSPKRDSEAFF. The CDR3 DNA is TGTGCCAGCTCACCCAAAAGGGACAGTGAAGCTTTCTTT.

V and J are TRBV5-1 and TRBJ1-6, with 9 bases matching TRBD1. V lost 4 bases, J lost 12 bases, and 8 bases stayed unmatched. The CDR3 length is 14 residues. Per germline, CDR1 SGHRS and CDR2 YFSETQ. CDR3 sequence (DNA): TGCGCCAGCAGCCGAGGACAGGGGCAGGGACCCCTCCACTTT. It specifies CASSRGQGQGPLHF.

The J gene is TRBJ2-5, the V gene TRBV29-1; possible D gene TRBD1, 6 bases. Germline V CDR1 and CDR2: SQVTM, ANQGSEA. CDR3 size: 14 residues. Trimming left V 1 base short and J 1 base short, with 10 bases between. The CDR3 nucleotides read TGCAGCGTTGAAGGACGGGACACCCAAGAGACCCAGTACTTC. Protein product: CSVEGRDTQETQYF. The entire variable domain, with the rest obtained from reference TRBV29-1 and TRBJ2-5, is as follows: SAVISQKPSRDICQRGTSLTIQCQVDSQVTMMFWYRQQPGQSLTLIATANQGSEATYESGFVIDKFPISRPNLTFSTLTVSNMSPEDSSIYLCSVEGRDTQETQYFGPGTRLLVL.

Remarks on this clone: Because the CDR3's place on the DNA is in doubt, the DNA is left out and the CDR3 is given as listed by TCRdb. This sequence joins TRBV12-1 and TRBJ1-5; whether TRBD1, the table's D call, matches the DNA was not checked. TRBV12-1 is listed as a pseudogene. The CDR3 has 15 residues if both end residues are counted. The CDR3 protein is CASSSWGRGNQPQHF.

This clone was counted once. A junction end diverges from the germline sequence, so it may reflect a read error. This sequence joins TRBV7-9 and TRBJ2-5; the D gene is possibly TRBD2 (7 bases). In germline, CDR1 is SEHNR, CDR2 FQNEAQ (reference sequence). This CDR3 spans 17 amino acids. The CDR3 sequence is CASSPFRGGGIQDTQYF. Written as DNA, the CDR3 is TGTGCCAGCAGCCCTTTTAGGGGAGGGGGAATCCAAGACACCCAGTACTTC.

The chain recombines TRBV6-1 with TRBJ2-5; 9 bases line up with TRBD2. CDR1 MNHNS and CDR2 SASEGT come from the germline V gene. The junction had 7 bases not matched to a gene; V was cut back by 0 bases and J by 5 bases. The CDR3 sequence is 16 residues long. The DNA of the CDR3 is TGTGCCAGCAGTGAAGCGCCAGCGGGGGGTTCGGAGACCCAGTACTTC. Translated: CASSEAPAGGSETQYF.

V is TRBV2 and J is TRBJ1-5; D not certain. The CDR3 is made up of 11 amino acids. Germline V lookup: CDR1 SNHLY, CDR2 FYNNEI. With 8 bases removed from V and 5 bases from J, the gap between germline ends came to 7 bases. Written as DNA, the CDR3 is TGTGCCAGCCGTCGGGATCAGCCCCAGCATTTT. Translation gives CASRRDQPQHF.

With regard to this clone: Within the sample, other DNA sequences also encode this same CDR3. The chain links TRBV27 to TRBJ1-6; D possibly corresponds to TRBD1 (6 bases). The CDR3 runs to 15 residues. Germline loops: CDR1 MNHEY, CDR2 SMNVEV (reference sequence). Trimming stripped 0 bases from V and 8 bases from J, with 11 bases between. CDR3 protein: CASSLSGRGYSPLHF. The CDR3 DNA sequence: TGTGCCAGCAGTTTATCGGGCAGGGGATATTCACCCCTCCACTTT.

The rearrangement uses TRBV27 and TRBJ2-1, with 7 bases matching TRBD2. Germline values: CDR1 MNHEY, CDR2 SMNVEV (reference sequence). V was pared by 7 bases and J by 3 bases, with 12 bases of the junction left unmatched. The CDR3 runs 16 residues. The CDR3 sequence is CASTGRGARGYNEQFF. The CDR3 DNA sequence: TGTGCCAGCACTGGGAGGGGCGCGCGGGGCTACAATGAGCAGTTCTTC.

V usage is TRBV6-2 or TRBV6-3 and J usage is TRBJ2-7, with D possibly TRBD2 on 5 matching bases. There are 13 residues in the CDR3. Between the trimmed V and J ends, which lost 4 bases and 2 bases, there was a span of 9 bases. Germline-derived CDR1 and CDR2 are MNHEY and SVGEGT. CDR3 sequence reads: CASSWRRTYEQYF. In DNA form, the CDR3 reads TGTGCCAGCAGTTGGAGGAGAACCTACGAGCAGTACTTC.

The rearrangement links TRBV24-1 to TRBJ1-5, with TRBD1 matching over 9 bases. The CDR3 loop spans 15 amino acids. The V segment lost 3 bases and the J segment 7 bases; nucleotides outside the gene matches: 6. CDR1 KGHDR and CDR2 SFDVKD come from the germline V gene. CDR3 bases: TGTGCCACCAGTGATGGGGCACAGGGGGCCCAGCCCCAGCATTTT. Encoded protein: CATSDGAQGAQPQHF.

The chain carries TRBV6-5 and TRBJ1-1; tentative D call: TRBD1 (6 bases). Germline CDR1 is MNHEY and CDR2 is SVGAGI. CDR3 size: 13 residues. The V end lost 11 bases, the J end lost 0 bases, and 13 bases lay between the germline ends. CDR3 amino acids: CAGGAGLNTEAFF. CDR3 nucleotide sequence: TGTGCCGGGGGGGCAGGGCTGAACACTGAAGCTTTCTTT.

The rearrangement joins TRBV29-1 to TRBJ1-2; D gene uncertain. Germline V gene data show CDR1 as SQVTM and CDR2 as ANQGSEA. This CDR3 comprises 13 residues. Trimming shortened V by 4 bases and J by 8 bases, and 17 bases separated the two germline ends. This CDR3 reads CSVGDEGARGYTF. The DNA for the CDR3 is TGCAGCGTTGGGGATGAGGGAGCAAGGGGCTACACCTTC.

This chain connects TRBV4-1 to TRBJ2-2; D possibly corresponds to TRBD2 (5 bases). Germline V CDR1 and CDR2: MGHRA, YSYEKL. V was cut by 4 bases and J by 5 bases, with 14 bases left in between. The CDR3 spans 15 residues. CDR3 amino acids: CASSRAGLGTGELFF. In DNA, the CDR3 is TGCGCCAGCAGCCGGGCGGGTTTGGGAACCGGGGAGCTGTTTTTT.

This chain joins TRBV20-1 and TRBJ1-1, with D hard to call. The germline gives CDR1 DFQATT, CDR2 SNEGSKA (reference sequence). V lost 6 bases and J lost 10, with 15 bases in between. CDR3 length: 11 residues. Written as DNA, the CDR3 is TGCAGTGCGCGGTTAATAAGTGGAGCTTTCTTT. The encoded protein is CSARLISGAFF.

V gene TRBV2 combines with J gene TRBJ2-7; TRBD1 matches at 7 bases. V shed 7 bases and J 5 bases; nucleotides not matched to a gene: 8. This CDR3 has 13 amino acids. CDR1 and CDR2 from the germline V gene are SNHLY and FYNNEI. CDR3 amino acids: CASNRWQGDEQYV. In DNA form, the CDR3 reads TGTGCCAGCAACCGGTGGCAGGGGGACGAGCAGTACGTC.

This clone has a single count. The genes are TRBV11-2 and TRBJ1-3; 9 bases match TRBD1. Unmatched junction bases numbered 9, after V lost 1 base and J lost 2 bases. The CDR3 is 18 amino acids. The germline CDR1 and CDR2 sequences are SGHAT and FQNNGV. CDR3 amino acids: CASSLGSGTGPTGNTIYF. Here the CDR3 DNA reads TGTGCCAGCAGCTTAGGATCAGGGACAGGGCCTACTGGAAACACCATATATTTT.

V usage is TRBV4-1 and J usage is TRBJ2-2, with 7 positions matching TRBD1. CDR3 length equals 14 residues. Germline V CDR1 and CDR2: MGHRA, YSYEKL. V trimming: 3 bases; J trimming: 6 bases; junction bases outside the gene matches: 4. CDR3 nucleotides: TGCGCCAGCAGCCATACAGGGGTGGCCGGGGAGCTGTTTTTT. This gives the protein CASSHTGVAGELFF.